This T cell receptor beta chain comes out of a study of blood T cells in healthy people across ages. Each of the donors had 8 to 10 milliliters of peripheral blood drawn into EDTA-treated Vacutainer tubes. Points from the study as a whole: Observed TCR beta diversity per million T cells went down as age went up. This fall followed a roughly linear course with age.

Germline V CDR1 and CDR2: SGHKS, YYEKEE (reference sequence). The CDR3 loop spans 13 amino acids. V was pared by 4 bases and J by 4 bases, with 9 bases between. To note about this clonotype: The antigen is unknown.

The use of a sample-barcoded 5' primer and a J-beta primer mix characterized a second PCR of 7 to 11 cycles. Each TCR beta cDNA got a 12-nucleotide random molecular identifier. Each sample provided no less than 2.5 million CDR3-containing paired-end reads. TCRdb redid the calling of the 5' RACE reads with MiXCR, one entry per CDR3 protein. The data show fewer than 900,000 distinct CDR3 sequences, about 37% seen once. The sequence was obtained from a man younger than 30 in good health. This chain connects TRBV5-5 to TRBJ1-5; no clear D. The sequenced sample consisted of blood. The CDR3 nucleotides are TGTGCCAGCAGCGCGGACCCTAATCAGCCCCAGCATTTT. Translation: CASSADPNQPQHF.